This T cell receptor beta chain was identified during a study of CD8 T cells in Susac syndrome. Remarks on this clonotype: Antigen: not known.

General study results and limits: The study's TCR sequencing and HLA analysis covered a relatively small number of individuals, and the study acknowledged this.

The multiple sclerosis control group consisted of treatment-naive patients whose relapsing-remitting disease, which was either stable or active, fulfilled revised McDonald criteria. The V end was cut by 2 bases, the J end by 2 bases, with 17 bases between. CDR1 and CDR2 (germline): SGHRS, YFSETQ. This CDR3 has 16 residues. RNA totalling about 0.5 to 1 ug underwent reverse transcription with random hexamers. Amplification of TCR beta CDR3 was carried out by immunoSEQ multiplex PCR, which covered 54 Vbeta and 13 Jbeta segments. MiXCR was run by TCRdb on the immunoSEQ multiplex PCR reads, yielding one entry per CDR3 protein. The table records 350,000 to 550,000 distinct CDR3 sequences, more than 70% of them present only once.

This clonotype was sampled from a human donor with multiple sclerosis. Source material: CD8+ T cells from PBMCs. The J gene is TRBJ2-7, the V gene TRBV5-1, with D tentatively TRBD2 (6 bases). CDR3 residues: CASSFGSEGPPYEQYF. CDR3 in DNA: TGCGCCAGCAGCTTCGGGTCGGAGGGCCCCCCCTACGAGCAGTACTTC.